What follows are 10 T cell receptor beta chains derived from one specimen sequenced in a study of beta chain features in type 1 diabetes. Study-wide results and caveats: Type 1 diabetes patients had moderately but significantly shorter TCRB CDR3s in all four CD4+ subsets.

Their antigens remain unidentified. Of the isolated RNA, all was reverse transcribed, and so the sequenced material was expressed TCRB transcripts. Data came from immunoSEQ multiplex PCR; TCRdb stores just in-frame clones and leaves some out. This sample has a few hundred thousand clones, with 8.5% to 10% found just once. Material for sequencing was central memory CD4+ T cells from blood. Every receptor here comes from a man aged 25 to 40 with type 1 diabetes.

This clone was seen a handful of times. V is TRBV27 and J is TRBJ2-1, with D perhaps matching TRBD1 (6 bases). From germline, CDR1 is MNHEY and CDR2 SMNVEV (reference sequence). With 0 bases removed from V and 14 bases from J, the gap between germline ends came to 17 bases. This CDR3 comprises 14 residues. The CDR3 loop is CASSLSRTEPSKFF. CDR3 nucleotides: TGTGCCAGCAGTTTATCGCGGACAGAACCCAGCAAGTTCTTC.

The chain uses TRBV7-9 and TRBJ2-1, with D uncertain. V lost 4 bases to trimming and J lost 7 bases, with 2 bases between them. Germline CDR1 is SEHNR and CDR2 is FQNEAQ (reference sequence). The CDR3 has 10 amino acids. CDR3 loop: CASSSNEQFF. In DNA, the CDR3 is TGTGCCAGCAGCTCTAATGAGCAGTTCTTC.

This clone was detected only a few times. CDR3 sequence (DNA): TGCAGCGCAACCATGGGACAGGGTAATCAGCCCCAGCATTTT. Amino acids: CSATMGQGNQPQHF. The chain couples TRBV29-1 to TRBJ1-5, with 9 bases matching TRBD1. Per germline, CDR1 SQVTM and CDR2 ANQGSEA. The CDR3 extends over 14 amino acids. With V trimmed by 7 bases and J by 4 bases, 8 bases remained unmatched.

V usage is TRBV7-2 and J usage is TRBJ2-7, with 10 nucleotides matching TRBD2. V dropped 0 bases and J dropped 1; count of bases not matched to a gene: 6. Germline V gene data show CDR1 as SGHTA and CDR2 as FQGNSA. The CDR3 contains 17 residues. CDR3 in amino acids: CASSLAASGRSSYEQYF. The CDR3 DNA reads as TGTGCCAGCAGCTTAGCTGCTAGCGGGAGAAGTTCCTACGAGCAGTACTTC.

In this sample, this clone turned up a few times. The chain couples TRBV4-2 to TRBJ1-4; a weak D match, TRBD1 (5 bases). The CDR3 covers 16 residues. Germline V CDR1 and CDR2: LGHNA, YNFKEQ. The V end was cut by 4 bases, the J end by 0 bases, with 12 bases between. Written as DNA, the CDR3 is TGTGCCAGCAGCCTAGAGGCAGGGACAACTAATGAAAAACTGTTTTTT. This gives the protein CASSLEAGTTNEKLFF.

The rearrangement joins TRBV4-1 to TRBJ1-1; 12 positions agree with TRBD1. The junction had 3 bases not matched to a gene; V was cut back by 4 bases and J by 0 bases. In germline, CDR1 is MGHRA, CDR2 YSYEKL. This CDR3 contains 16 residues. CDR3 bases: TGCGCCAGCAGCCCGGGACAGGGGGCAATGAACACTGAAGCTTTCTTT. It specifies CASSPGQGAMNTEAFF.

This clone has more than one count but fewer than ten. This chain joins TRBV6-1 and TRBJ1-1; the D is unclear. Between the trimmed V and J ends, which lost 2 bases and 1 base, there was a span of 5 bases. Looked up from germline, CDR1 is MNHNS and CDR2 is SASEGT. The CDR3 is made up of 13 amino acids. The CDR3 sequence is CASSERRNTEAFF. CDR3 sequence (DNA): TGTGCCAGCAGTGAACGCAGGAACACTGAAGCTTTCTTT.

A few counts support this clone. This sequence joins TRBV6-1 and TRBJ2-1; 7 positions match TRBD1. The CDR3 runs to 11 residues. Germline-derived CDR1 and CDR2 are MNHNS and SASEGT. V lost 7 bases, J lost 10 bases, and 4 bases stayed unmatched. In nucleotides, the CDR3 is TGTGCCAGCACCTTGGACAGGGAGCAGTTCTTC. It translates to CASTLDREQFF.

This clone showed up just a few times. This chain links TRBV5-1 with TRBJ2-5, with D unresolved. Gene TRBJ2-7 matches the end of the DNA better, so the J call may be wrong. The CDR3 consists of 11 residues. Germline V gene lookup returns CDR1 SGHRS and CDR2 YFSETQ. The CDR3 region is CASSLTYEQYF. CDR3 DNA sequence: TGCGCCAGCAGCCTCACCTACGAGCAGTACTTC.

The sample holds many counts of this clone. The gene calls are TRBV5-5 and TRBJ2-6, with D perhaps TRBD1 (6 bases). V was shortened by 2 bases and J by 2 bases, with 8 bases between the two germline ends. This CDR3 is 15 amino acids long. From germline, CDR1 is SGHKS and CDR2 YYEKEE (reference sequence). The CDR3 DNA follows: TGTGCCAGCAGCTTCACAGGGACTGGGGCCAACGTCCTGACTTTC. Translated, it gives CASSFTGTGANVLTF.